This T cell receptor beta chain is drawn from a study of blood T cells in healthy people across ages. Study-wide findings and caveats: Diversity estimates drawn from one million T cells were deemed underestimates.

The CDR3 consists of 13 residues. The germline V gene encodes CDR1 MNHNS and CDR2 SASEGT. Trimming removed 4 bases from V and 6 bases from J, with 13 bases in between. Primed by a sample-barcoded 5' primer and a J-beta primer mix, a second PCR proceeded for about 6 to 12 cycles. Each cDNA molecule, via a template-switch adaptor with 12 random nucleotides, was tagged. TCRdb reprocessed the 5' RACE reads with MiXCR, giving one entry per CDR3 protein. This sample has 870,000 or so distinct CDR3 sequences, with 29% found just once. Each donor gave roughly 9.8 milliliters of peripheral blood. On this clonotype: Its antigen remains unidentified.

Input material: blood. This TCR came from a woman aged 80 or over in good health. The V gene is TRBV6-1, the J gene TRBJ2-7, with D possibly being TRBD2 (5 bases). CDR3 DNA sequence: TGTGCCAGCAGTGGGACGGCCCGGGGCGAGCAGTACTTC. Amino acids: CASSGTARGEQYF.